This T cell receptor (beta chain) is from a study of blood T cell repertoires in COVID-19. Study summary: Collection of acute and convalescent COVID-19 samples took place in the United States, Italy and Spain. T cells, B-cell-depleted T cells, or PBMCs provided the cDNA or gDNA that served as material.

In the source study's methods: Estimated nucleated cell counts came from reference gene primer amplification. The data were produced by immunoSEQ multiplex PCR, yet TCRdb's version contains in-frame clones alone and is incomplete. D and trimming were read from the DNA, whereas the V and J calls and clone size are those reported in that table. The sample carries 95,000 to 110,000 clones, around 85% recorded once. Germline V gene data show CDR1 as MNHEY and CDR2 as SVGEGT. Trimming took 5 bases from V and 3 from J; bases not matched to a gene: 5. CDR3 size: 14 residues. The table lists this clone with a count of one.

Sequencing input: peripheral blood. The TCR originated in a woman aged 80 or older with active or convalescent COVID-19. V is TRBV6-2 or TRBV6-3 and J is TRBJ2-7, with 9 positions matching TRBD2. CDR3: CASSPGTSLYEQYF. The CDR3 nucleotides read TGTGCCAGCAGTCCCGGGACTAGCCTCTACGAGCAGTACTTC.